A selection of T cell receptor beta chains follows, all from one sample in a study of shared clonotypes between healthy human individuals. Method: immunoSEQ multiplex PCR; TCRdb's copy keeps in-frame clones and lacks some. The data hold roughly 2.2 million clones, with approximately 93% observed a single time. The sequenced material came from naive CD4+ T cells from PBMCs. The source of these receptors is a man between 18 and 35 years old in good health. Some clones in this sample may be carry-over from other donors' samples. CDR3s include the opening cysteine and the closing phenylalanine or tryptophan. The D gene is left open where the match is weak. Rows give clone size only sometimes, using once, few, many, or a class for an expanded clone.

d_call: NA
clone_size: few
v_call: TRBV10-3
j_call: TRBJ1-1
cdr3_nt: TGTGCCATCAGGTTGACAGCGAACACTGAAGCTTTCTTT
cdr3_aa: CAIRLTANTEAFF

d_call: NA
clone_size: NA
v_call: TRBV28
j_call: TRBJ2-2
cdr3_nt: TGTGCCAGCAGTTTGGGCACCGGGGAGCTGTTTTTT
cdr3_aa: CASSLGTGELFF

d_call: TRBD1
clone_size: NA
v_call: TRBV28
j_call: TRBJ1-1
cdr3_nt: TGTGCCAGCAGTCGACAGGGGGAGCGGGCTTTCTTT
cdr3_aa: CASSRQGERAFF

d_call: NA
clone_size: NA
v_call: TRBV4-2
j_call: TRBJ2-7
cdr3_nt: TGTGCCAGCAGCCACACCTTCCCTTCAAAAGCCTACGAGCAGTACTTC
cdr3_aa: CASSHTFPSKAYEQYF

d_call: TRBD1
clone_size: few
v_call: TRBV28
j_call: TRBJ1-5
cdr3_nt: TGTGCCAGCAGTTTACTGTTGACAGGGCCAACTTATCAGCCCCAGCATTTT
cdr3_aa: CASSLLLTGPTYQPQHF

d_call: NA
clone_size: NA
v_call: TRBV5-1
j_call: TRBJ2-1
cdr3_nt: TGCGCCAGCAGCTCCGGAGACAGTATCCATGAGCAGTTCTTC
cdr3_aa: CASSSGDSIHEQFF

d_call: NA
clone_size: once
v_call: TRBV5-1
j_call: TRBJ2-1
cdr3_nt: TGCGCCAGCAGCTTGGGCCAGAGCTACAATGAGCAGTTCTTC
cdr3_aa: CASSLGQSYNEQFF

d_call: NA
clone_size: NA
v_call: TRBV20-1
j_call: TRBJ1-1
cdr3_nt: TGCAGTGCTCCGACCGGGGCTGAAGCTTTCTTT
cdr3_aa: CSAPTGAEAFF

d_call: TRBD1
clone_size: NA
v_call: TRBV28
j_call: TRBJ1-2
cdr3_nt: TGTGCCAGCTCTCAGGGGGGGTATGGCTACACCTTC
cdr3_aa: CASSQGGYGYTF

d_call: TRBD1
clone_size: NA
v_call: TRBV15
j_call: TRBJ1-2
cdr3_nt: TGTGCCACCAGCACCCCGAGGGGGCGCGCTGGCTACACCTTC
cdr3_aa: CATSTPRGRAGYTF

d_call: NA
clone_size: NA
v_call: TRBV10-2
j_call: TRBJ1-4
cdr3_nt: TGCGCCAGCAGTGATAAACAGGGTGGTGAAAAACTGTTTTTT
cdr3_aa: CASSDKQGGEKLFF

d_call: TRBD1
clone_size: NA
v_call: TRBV28
j_call: TRBJ2-7
cdr3_nt: TGTGCCAGCAGTGAGGACAGGGGTTACGAGCAGTACTTC
cdr3_aa: CASSEDRGYEQYF

d_call: NA
clone_size: NA
v_call: TRBV14
j_call: TRBJ2-3
cdr3_nt: TGTGCCAGCAGCCAAGGCGTCACGAGGACAGATACGCAGTATTTT
cdr3_aa: CASSQGVTRTDTQYF

d_call: NA
clone_size: NA
v_call: TRBV7-8
j_call: TRBJ1-1
cdr3_nt: TGTGCCAGCAGCCTTAGGGAGGGTCTTGAAGCTTTCTTT
cdr3_aa: CASSLREGLEAFF

d_call: NA
clone_size: NA
v_call: TRBV10-3
j_call: TRBJ1-5
cdr3_nt: TGTGCCACCTCTGACAGCCACCCCAGTCAGCCCCAGCATTTT
cdr3_aa: CATSDSHPSQPQHF

d_call: TRBD1
clone_size: NA
v_call: TRBV29-1
j_call: TRBJ1-1
cdr3_nt: TGCAGCGTTGATGGGGACAGCTCGAACACTGAAGCTTTCTTT
cdr3_aa: CSVDGDSSNTEAFF